This T cell receptor beta chain originates from a study of monozygotic twins with inflammatory bowel disease. Per donor, about 2.5 ml of blood was collected and frozen. The UMIs contained a 6-nucleotide sample barcode. They were added by template switching during cDNA synthesis. TCRdb re-called the 5' RACE reads and shows each CDR3 protein once, DNA omitted. The sample table includes about 420,000 distinct CDR3 sequences. The CDR3 is 15 amino acids. Germline V gives CDR1 SNHLY, CDR2 FYNNEI. The J gene is TRBJ2-3, the V gene TRBV2; the TCRdb call, TRBD1, lacks DNA for checking. The sequencing sample was made of blood. This clonotype originated in a human donor with ulcerative colitis or Crohn's disease, or a healthy co-twin of an affected twin (not recorded which). CDR3 in amino acids: CASTFDSPPVNTQYF.